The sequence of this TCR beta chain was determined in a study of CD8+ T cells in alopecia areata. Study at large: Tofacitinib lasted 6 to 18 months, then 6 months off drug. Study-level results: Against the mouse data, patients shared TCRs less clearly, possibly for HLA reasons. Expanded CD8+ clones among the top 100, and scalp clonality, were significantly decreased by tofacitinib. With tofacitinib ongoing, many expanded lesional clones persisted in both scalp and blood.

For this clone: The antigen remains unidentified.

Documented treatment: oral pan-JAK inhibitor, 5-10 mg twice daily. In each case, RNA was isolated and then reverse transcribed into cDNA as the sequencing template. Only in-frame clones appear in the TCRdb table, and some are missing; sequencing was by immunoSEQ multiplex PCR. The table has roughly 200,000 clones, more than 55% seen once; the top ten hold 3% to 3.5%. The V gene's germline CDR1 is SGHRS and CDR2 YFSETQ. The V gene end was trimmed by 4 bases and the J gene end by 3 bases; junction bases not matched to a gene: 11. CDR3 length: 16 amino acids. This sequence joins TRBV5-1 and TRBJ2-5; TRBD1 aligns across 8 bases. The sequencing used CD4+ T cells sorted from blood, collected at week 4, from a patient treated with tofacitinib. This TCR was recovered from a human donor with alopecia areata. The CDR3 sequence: CASSLNVATGEETQYF. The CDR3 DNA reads TGCGCCAGCAGCCTAAACGTCGCGACAGGGGAAGAGACCCAGTACTTC.